Below, 18 T cell receptor beta chains from the same sample are listed, as sequenced in a study of T cells after yellow fever vaccination. TCRdb used MiXCR to reprocess the 5' RACE reads, holding one entry per CDR3 protein. The table shows about 240,000 distinct CDR3 sequences, with 6.9% occurring only once. This sample comprised CD4+ T cells sorted from PBMCs, obtained 15 days after the yellow fever booster vaccination. All receptors come from a man between 25 and 39 years old who received the YFV17D yellow fever vaccine.

Only a few counts were recorded for this clonotype. The chain employs TRBV7-2 and TRBJ2-5; no reliable D call. The germline V gene has CDR1 SGHTA and CDR2 FQGNSA. The CDR3 has 15 residues. V was shortened by 5 bases and J by 5 bases, with 18 bases between the two germline ends. CDR3 nucleotides: TGTGCCAGCAGCCCCCGGGTGGCGGTTCGGGAGACCCAGTACTTC. Residues: CASSPRVAVRETQYF.

J is TRBJ1-1 and V is TRBV7-3; the match to TRBD1 covers 11 bases. CDR3 length equals 13 residues. Germline trimming cut 5 bases from V and 7 bases from J; bases unmatched to any gene: 3. In germline, CDR1 is SGHTA, CDR2 FQGTGA. The CDR3 DNA reads TGTGCCAGCAGCCAGGGACAGGGGGTTGAAGCTTTCTTT. It yields the protein CASSQGQGVEAFF.

This clonotype was seen repeatedly, ten times or more. The rearrangement links TRBV5-6 to TRBJ2-7, with 12 positions matching TRBD2. This CDR3 region has 14 residues. CDR1 is SGHDT, CDR2 YYEEEE, per germline. The trim removed 4 bases at V and 13 bases at J, leaving 12 bases unmatched. Written as DNA, the CDR3 is TGTGCCAGCAGCACGACTAGCGGGAGCCCCATGGGATACTTC. This codes for CASSTTSGSPMGYF.

This clonotype has a count of ten or more. The chain combines TRBV20-1 with TRBJ2-7, with D perhaps TRBD2 (5 bases). Germline V gene sequence: CDR1 DFQATT, CDR2 SNEGSKA (reference sequence). Trimming removed 0 bases from V and 6 bases from J, with 12 bases in between. CDR3 length equals 13 residues. The DNA for the CDR3 is TGCAGTGCTAGAGATTCGGCTAGCCTCGAGCAGTACTTC. It specifies CSARDSASLEQYF.

This clonotype occurred many times. The rearrangement joins TRBV7-8 to TRBJ2-1; 9 positions agree with TRBD2. V shed 6 bases, J shed 7 bases, and the junction held 7 bases outside the gene matches. Germline CDR1 reads SGHVS; CDR2 reads FQNEAQ. The length of the CDR3 is 14 residues. The CDR3 nucleotides read TGTGCCAGCAGTTGGGGCGGGAGGGCAAATGAGCAGTTCTTC. Translated, it gives CASSWGGRANEQFF.

In its sample, this clonotype was seen a few times. This chain links TRBV3-1 with TRBJ2-7; D might be TRBD2 (6 bases). The V and J ends lost 1 base and 0 bases respectively, with 13 bases between them. This CDR3 has 16 residues. Germline lookup yields CDR1 LGHDT and CDR2 YNNKEL (reference sequence). CDR3 protein: CASSQGTSSSSYEQYF. The CDR3 DNA is TGTGCCAGCAGCCAAGGTACTAGCTCGAGCTCCTACGAGCAGTACTTC.

This clonotype was recorded a few times. The junction differs from germline at one of its ends, possibly a read error. The chain couples TRBV7-2 to TRBJ2-2; 9 nucleotides agree with TRBD2. The CDR3 runs 14 residues. Germline V CDR1 and CDR2: SGHTA, FQGNSA. The CDR3 loop reads CASSSPAAGGKRDF. The DNA for the CDR3 is TGTGCCAGCAGCTCCCCTGCGGCGGGAGGGAAGCGAGATTTT.

This clonotype has just one count. The chain couples TRBV7-2 to TRBJ2-7, with D uncertain. CDR3 length: 14 residues. Germline lookup yields CDR1 SGHTA and CDR2 FQGNSA. V gave up 5 bases and J gave up 7 bases, with 18 bases separating them. CDR3 loop: CASSRSRTLREQYF. In nucleotides, the CDR3 is TGTGCCAGCAGCCGCAGCAGAACGCTACGAGAGCAGTACTTC.

The table lists this clonotype with many counts. This CDR3 reads CASSRRSMLAEVYEQYF. The CDR3 DNA reads as TGTGCCAGCAGCCGACGCTCGATGCTAGCGGAGGTCTACGAGCAGTACTTC. The gene calls are TRBV3-1 and TRBJ2-7, with TRBD2 identical over 7 bases. V lost 4 bases and J lost 3; bases outside the gene matches: 15. The CDR3 extends over 17 amino acids. CDR1 and CDR2 (germline): LGHDT, YNNKEL (reference sequence).

In this sample, this clonotype turned up many times. The chain couples TRBV29-1 to TRBJ2-2; 7 positions agree with TRBD1. The V gene end was trimmed by 7 bases and the J gene end by 1 base; junction bases not matched to a gene: 6. CDR3 length: 14 residues. CDR1 is SQVTM and CDR2 is ANQGSEA in the germline V gene. The CDR3 DNA follows: TGCAGCGCCATCCGGACAGGGAACACCGGGGAGCTGTTTTTT. It yields the protein CSAIRTGNTGELFF.

With regard to this clonotype: Mismatch with germline at one junction end may stem from a read error. The chain links TRBV10-3 to TRBJ2-3; 10 bases align to TRBD2. The CDR3 contains 14 residues. Germline CDR1 is ENHRY and CDR2 is SYGVKD. CDR3 sequence reads: CGAGGSKITDTQYF. The CDR3 nucleotides read TGCGGAGCGGGAGGGAGCAAAATCACAGATACGCAGTATTTT.

V usage is TRBV20-1 and J usage is TRBJ2-6; the D gene is possibly TRBD2 (6 bases). V lost 0 bases to trimming and J lost 0 bases, with 12 bases between them. The V gene's germline CDR1 is DFQATT and CDR2 SNEGSKA (reference sequence). CDR3 length equals 17 residues. The chain's CDR3 is CSARDLRESSGANVLTF. CDR3 DNA: TGCAGTGCTAGAGATCTACGGGAGAGCTCTGGGGCCAACGTCCTGACTTTC.

The table lists this clonotype with many counts. The V call is TRBV28, the J call TRBJ1-2; the match to TRBD1 covers 10 bases. With V trimmed by 11 bases and J by 1 base, 7 bases remained unmatched. CDR3 length: 14 amino acids. Germline CDR1 reads MDHEN; CDR2 reads SYDVKM. The CDR3 DNA follows: TGTGCCTCCCGCCGGACAGGGGGTAACTATGGCTACACCTTC. Its protein product is CASRRTGGNYGYTF.

The CDR3 DNA follows: TGCAGTGCTAGGTGGCCGGGCAGGATGGACACTGAAGCTTTCTTT. Its protein is CSARWPGRMDTEAFF. The chain links TRBV20-1 to TRBJ1-1, with D uncertain. Germline CDR1 and CDR2: DFQATT and SNEGSKA (reference sequence). V dropped 3 bases and J dropped 3 bases, with 17 bases sitting between them. This CDR3 contains 15 residues.

This clonotype was seen only a few times. The chain is built from TRBV5-1 and TRBJ2-7, with TRBD2 identical over 7 bases. Losses at the gene ends were 9 bases for V and 3 bases for J; bases not matched to a gene: 12. The CDR3 spans 14 residues. The germline CDR1 and CDR2 sequences are SGHRS and YFSETQ. The DNA for the CDR3 is TGCGCCACCAGTCAATCAGGGAGGGTCTACGAGCAGTACTTC. Amino acid sequence: CATSQSGRVYEQYF. Complete variable domain (other parts from reference TRBV5-1 and TRBJ2-7): KAGVTQTPRYLIKTRGQQVTLSCSPISGHRSVSWYQQTPGQGLQFLFEYFSETQRNKGNFPGRFSGRQFSNSRSEMNVSTLELGDSALYLCATSQSGRVYEQYFGPGTRLTVT.

There are a few counts of this clonotype. The V call is TRBV20-1, the J call TRBJ2-3; no reliable D call. The CDR3 spans 14 residues. Trimming removed 6 bases from V and 5 bases from J, with 18 bases in between. The germline CDR1 and CDR2 sequences are DFQATT and SNEGSKA (reference sequence). The CDR3 DNA follows: TGCAGTGCCGGGCCGGAGAATGGGGTAGATACGCAGTATTTT. Protein sequence: CSAGPENGVDTQYF.

This clonotype occurred a few times. The V and J genes are TRBV10-3 and TRBJ2-7; 8 nucleotides match TRBD2. This CDR3 has 18 amino acids. From germline, CDR1 is ENHRY and CDR2 SYGVKD. The junction had 17 bases not matched to a gene; V was cut back by 2 bases and J by 5 bases. The CDR3 DNA reads as TGTGCCATCAGTGAGGGGGGCCTTACTAGCGGACCGGGTAACGAGCAGTACTTC. It specifies CAISEGGLTSGPGNEQYF.

V is TRBV6-2 or TRBV6-3 and J is TRBJ2-7; D is possibly TRBD2 (5 bases). Per the germline V gene, CDR1 is MNHEY and CDR2 is SVGEGT. V dropped 2 bases and J dropped 2 bases, with 10 bases sitting between them. CDR3 length: 14 amino acids. In DNA form, the CDR3 reads TGTGCCAGCAGTTACCGGCGGGCAACCTACGAGCAGTACTTC. Translated, it gives CASSYRRATYEQYF.